The following is a T cell receptor (beta chain) sequence with its context. Antigen unknown. This record comes from a study of monozygotic twins with cystic fibrosis. Study in general: Libraries were built from approximately 3 micrograms of fragmented DNA using about 16 PCR cycles. Whole-study results and caveats: In 13 of 16 pairs, V gene usage was closest to the co-twin's. Shared CDR3 numbers were not associated with age, concordance or severity.

Libraries were prepared by immunoSEQ multiplex PCR; TCRdb keeps only in-frame clonotypes and omits some of them. The table shows around 20,000 clones, with just under 90% occurring only once. The junction had 8 bases not matched to a gene; V was cut back by 2 bases and J by 1 base. The CDR3 has 17 residues. CDR1 is SGHVS and CDR2 is FQNEAQ in the germline V gene. The chain combines TRBV7-8 with TRBJ2-7, with 10 bases that match TRBD2. The sequence came from a woman in her twenties or thirties with cystic fibrosis. The sequenced material came from blood. The CDR3 sequence: CASSLLASGGQSYEQYF. CDR3 DNA sequence: TGTGCCAGCAGCTTATTGGCTAGCGGGGGTCAATCCTACGAGCAGTACTTC.